This TCR beta chain comes out of a study of T cell repertoires in cytomegalovirus infection. The wider study: The authors relied on CMV epitopes, both recently identified HLA-C-restricted and well-studied HLA-B-restricted.

Study results and limitations: Dominating the ex vivo response were TCR beta clonotypes that were CMV-specific and HLA-C-restricted.

TCRdb re-analysed the reads in MiXCR, keeping a single row per CDR3 protein. Counted here are 680,000 or so distinct CDR3 sequences, around 35% occurring once; the ten biggest clones make up roughly 20%. Regarding this clonotype: Its matching antigen is unknown.

V gave up 6 bases and J gave up 1 base, with 12 bases separating them. CDR1 and CDR2 (germline): SGHVS, FNYEAQ. This CDR3 spans 14 amino acids. This sequence was found in a human donor in good health (CMV status not recorded). Some clones in this sample may be carry-over from other donors' samples. The V and J genes are TRBV7-6 and TRBJ1-2, with a weak D call TRBD1 (5 bases). Sequenced material: cultured PBMCs, taken from culture after CMV antigen stimulation. CDR3 in amino acids: CASRPRQGNYGYTF. The CDR3 bases are TGTGCCAGCAGACCGCGGCAGGGTAACTATGGCTACACCTTC.